This TCR beta chain is drawn from a study of blood T cell repertoires in COVID-19. Study summary: Acute and convalescent COVID-19 samples came from the United States, Italy and Spain. PBMCs, B-cell-depleted T cells, or T cells provided the cDNA or gDNA that made up the material.

The CDR3 consists of 15 residues. V shed 5 bases and J 3 bases; nucleotides not matched to a gene: 8. CDR1 is SGHAT, CDR2 FQNNGV, per germline. Methods used by the authors: Quantification of nucleated cells was approximated via reference gene primer amplification. TCRdb's table, derived via immunoSEQ multiplex PCR, lists solely in-frame clones and lacks some. V, J and clone size are taken as reported in that table, and D and trimming were inferred from the DNA itself. There are around 260,000 clones in the sample; more than 85% occur only once, and 0.7% to 0.9% lies in the top ten. This sequence joins TRBV11-2 and TRBJ2-7, with 9 positions matching TRBD2. The sequencing sample was made of peripheral blood. The receptor was derived from a man aged 30 to 45 with acute or convalescent COVID-19. The CDR3 spells CASSETAGGLYEQYF. The CDR3 DNA follows: TGTGCCAGCAGCGAAACAGCGGGAGGACTCTACGAGCAGTACTTC.